The 9 T cell receptor beta chains reported below all come from one sample, sequenced in a study of OX40 agonist ivuxolimab in advanced cancers. Produced via immunoSEQ multiplex PCR; TCRdb's table is partial and in-frame only. The sample has fewer than 11,000 clones; less than 80% are singletons. The sample consisted of CD4+ or CD8+ T cells sorted from blood, taken in a trial of the OX40 agonist ivuxolimab. These receptors were collected from an adult with an advanced solid tumor such as melanoma, head and neck, liver or kidney cancer.

This clone is classed as medium-sized. CDR3 bases: TGCAGCGCCGAAGCAGGGACAGGGGGCGCAACCGGGGAGCTGTTTTTT. Translated, it gives CSAEAGTGGATGELFF. The rearrangement joins TRBV29-1 to TRBJ2-2; 12 bases agree with TRBD1. CDR1 is SQVTM, CDR2 ANQGSEA, per germline. The junction had 11 bases not matched to a gene; V was cut back by 7 bases and J by 5 bases. The CDR3 is made up of 16 amino acids.

This rearrangement joins TRBV7-3 to TRBJ1-5; possible D gene TRBD1, 6 bases. Germline V CDR1 and CDR2: SGHTA, FQGTGA. V lost 5 bases, J lost 16 bases, and 18 bases lay in between. The CDR3 is 12 residues long. CDR3 sequence: CASSKMTGRKHF. The CDR3 DNA follows: TGTGCCAGCAGCAAGATGACAGGAAGGAAACATTTT.

The sample holds one count of this clone. This rearrangement joins TRBV6-1 to TRBJ2-3, with D tentatively TRBD2 (6 bases). The germline gives CDR1 MNHNS, CDR2 SASEGT. This CDR3 is 14 amino acids long. Trimming stripped 6 bases from V and 3 bases from J, with 13 bases between. The CDR3 nucleotides are TGTGCCAGCAGGGGGGGACTGGGGACAGATACGCAGTATTTT. It yields the protein CASRGGLGTDTQYF.

The chain couples TRBV27 to TRBJ2-1; 7 bases fit TRBD2. The CDR3 is made up of 15 amino acids. With V trimmed by 2 bases and J by 7 bases, 8 bases remained unmatched. From germline, CDR1 is MNHEY and CDR2 SMNVEV (reference sequence). CDR3 in amino acids: CASSLTAGENNEQFF. For the CDR3, the DNA is TGTGCCAGCAGTTTAACGGCGGGGGAGAATAATGAGCAGTTCTTC.

The chain combines TRBV19 with TRBJ2-3, with D perhaps assigned TRBD1 or TRBD2 (5 bases each). CDR1 LNHDA and CDR2 SQIVND come from the germline V gene (reference sequence). V dropped 3 bases and J dropped 6 bases, with 19 bases sitting between them. This CDR3 has 16 amino acids. The CDR3 coding sequence is TGTGCCAGTAGTATCGGGGCAGACGATCATACTGATACGCAGTATTTT. This gives the protein CASSIGADDHTDTQYF.

The chain employs TRBV19 and TRBJ2-7, with 10 positions matching TRBD2. Germline CDR1 LNHDA, CDR2 SQIVND (reference sequence). The ends lost 1 base at V and 3 bases at J; junction bases unmatched: 6. This CDR3 contains 16 residues. The CDR3 spells CASSIGPAGGLYEQYF. The CDR3 nucleotides are TGTGCCAGTAGTATAGGACCAGCGGGGGGGCTCTACGAGCAGTACTTC. Full variable domain (rest looked up from reference TRBV19 and TRBJ2-7): DGGITQSPKYLFRKEGQNVTLSCEQNLNHDAMYWYRQDPGQGLRLIYYSQIVNDFQKGDIAEGYSVSREKKESFPLTVTSAQKNPTAFYLCASSIGPAGGLYEQYFGPGTRLTVT.

This sequence joins TRBV18 and TRBJ1-1; D is unresolved. V shed 4 bases and J shed 2 bases, with 11 bases lying between them. CDR1 is KGHSH, CDR2 LQKENI, per germline. This CDR3 is built from 14 residues. CDR3 nucleotides: TGTGCCAGCTCACTAGCTACAGTAAACACTGAAGCTTTCTTT. Residues: CASSLATVNTEAFF.

This clone has just a few counts. This chain connects TRBV7-3 to TRBJ2-3; D remains unclear. The CDR3 totals 14 residues. V lost 3 bases and J lost 1, with 8 bases in between. Per the germline V gene, CDR1 is SGHTA and CDR2 is FQGTGA. CDR3 residues: CASSLFQGTDTQYF. In DNA, the CDR3 is TGTGCCAGCAGCTTGTTTCAGGGCACAGATACGCAGTATTTT.

This clone is medium-sized. The chain couples TRBV7-3 to TRBJ2-7; the match to TRBD2 covers 12 bases. The V segment lost 2 bases and the J segment 3 bases; nucleotides outside the gene matches: 8. Germline loops: CDR1 SGHTA, CDR2 FQGTGA. The CDR3 runs to 17 residues. In DNA, the CDR3 is TGTGCCAGCAGCTTAGGTCCCGGACTAGCGGGACACTACGAGCAGTACTTC. Amino acids: CASSLGPGLAGHYEQYF.